These 3 T cell receptor beta chains were all obtained from the same sample, sequenced in a study of OX40 agonist ivuxolimab in advanced cancers. The table came from immunoSEQ multiplex PCR; TCRdb's copy has only in-frame clones and leaves some out. Found here are around 95,000 clones, around nine tenths of them singletons; the top ten hold 0.15% to 0.2%. Sequencing used CD4+ or CD8+ T cells sorted from blood, obtained in a trial of the OX40 agonist ivuxolimab. The origin of the receptors is an adult with an advanced solid tumor such as melanoma, head and neck, liver or kidney cancer.

CDR3 sequence: CASSFSSTDTQYF. The CDR3 DNA reads TGTGCCAGCAGCTTCTCTAGCACAGATACGCAGTATTTT. This rearrangement joins TRBV7-8 to TRBJ2-3; D is undetermined. Germline loops: CDR1 SGHVS, CDR2 FQNEAQ. This CDR3 region has 13 residues. V was cut by 3 bases and J by 0 bases, with 4 bases left in between.

Written as DNA, the CDR3 is TGTGCCAGCAGTCAACTAGCGGGAGAGTACGAGCAGTACTTC. The encoded protein is CASSQLAGEYEQYF. The gene calls are TRBV6-6 and TRBJ2-7; 11 positions match TRBD2. This CDR3 has 14 amino acids. The germline V gene has CDR1 MNHNY and CDR2 SVGAGI (reference sequence). Germline trimming cut 5 bases from V and 4 bases from J; bases unmatched to any gene: 4.

This chain joins TRBV5-1 and TRBJ2-1; 15 nucleotides line up with TRBD2. The CDR3 has 16 residues. The V and J ends lost 4 bases and 6 bases, in that order; junction bases with no gene match: 5. CDR1 is SGHRS, CDR2 YFSETQ, per germline. The DNA of the CDR3 is TGCGCCAGCAGCGACCAGGGACTAGCGGGAGGCAATGAGCAGTTCTTC. Translating gives CASSDQGLAGGNEQFF.